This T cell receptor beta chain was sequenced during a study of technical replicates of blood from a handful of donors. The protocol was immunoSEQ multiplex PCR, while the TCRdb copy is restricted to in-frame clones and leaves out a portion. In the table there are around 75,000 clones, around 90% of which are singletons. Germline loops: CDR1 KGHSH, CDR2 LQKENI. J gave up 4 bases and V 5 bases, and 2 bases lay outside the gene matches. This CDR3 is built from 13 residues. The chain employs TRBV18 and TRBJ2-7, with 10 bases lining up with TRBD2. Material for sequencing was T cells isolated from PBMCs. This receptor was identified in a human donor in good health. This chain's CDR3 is CASSASGSYEQYF. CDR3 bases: TGTGCCAGCTCAGCTAGCGGGAGTTACGAGCAGTACTTC.